This TCR beta chain was profiled in a study of metastatic and nonmetastatic thyroid tumors. Study as a whole: Patients with malignant and benign thyroid disease provided blood and tumor or nodule tissue, whose repertoires were compared. Findings and caveats of the study: As reported, TCR beta diversity in blood and tumor was significantly higher in malignant thyroid tumors than in benign nodules.

This clone occurred a few times. The antigen is not known. A much larger clonotype is one base distant, so this may be a read error. Distinct nucleotide sequences in the sample also encode this CDR3. This CDR3 is built from 12 residues. In germline, CDR1 is GTSNPN, CDR2 SVGIG (reference sequence). Thyroid surgery took place with no prior treatment in any patient. In the study's own analysis: Clinicopathological groups of papillary thyroid cancer showed CDR3 differences that were used to build a distant-metastasis classifier. MiXCR re-clonotyped the PCR reads for TCRdb. These V and J calls originate from TCRdb's pipeline instead of the authors' own analysis. The sample consists of about 53,000 clones, 20% of them appearing once.

The material sequenced was blood. The TCR sequence derives from a female donor with papillary thyroid cancer or a benign thyroid nodule (not recorded which). Some clones in this sample may be carry-over from other donors' samples. The chain carries TRBV30 and TRBJ2-3; D is undetermined. The DNA of the CDR3 is TGTGCTTGGAATACGGTTTTAGATACGCAGTATTTT. Amino acids: CAWNTVLDTQYF.